This is a list of T cell receptor beta chains from one sample in a study of blood T cell repertoires in COVID-19. Here immunoSEQ multiplex PCR was the method, and the copy in TCRdb shows in-frame clones only, minus some. The sample carries roughly 500,000 clones, about 91% recorded once. Sequencing was performed on peripheral blood. Every receptor here comes from a man between 18 and 29 years old with COVID-19, enrolled during active disease. Each CDR3 is given with its conserved first and last residue. Fields, in order: V gene, D gene, CDR3 length, clone size, CDR3 protein. The D gene is left open where the match is weak. Clone size is given for some rows only: seen once, a few or many times, or a class if the clone is expanded.

>TRBV24-1|TRBD1|15|.
CATSEVQGARETQYF
>TRBV6-2/TRBV6-3|TRBD2|14|.
CASSLAGGAGELFF
>TRBV2|TRBD1|13|.
CASFPGQDYGYTF
>TRBV6-2/TRBV6-3|.|14|.
CASSGGTSTDTQYF
>TRBV19|TRBD2|14|.
CASRPGGTTYEQYF
>TRBV4-2|.|16|.
CASSQEGAAGTGELFF
>TRBV5-1|.|17|.
CASSLDGAPSGQETQYF
>TRBV14|.|16|.
CASSQDDRRANSPLHF
>TRBV30|TRBD1|13|.
CAWNRQGASEQFF
>TRBV24-1|.|16|.
CATSGPGQFLTGELFF
>TRBV7-9|.|15|once
CASSPRDTNTGELFF
>TRBV6-5|TRBD1|14|.
CASSPGGSYNEQFF
>TRBV7-9|TRBD1|14|.
CASSLRTGDSPLHF
>TRBV2|.|13|.
CASIYTSYNEQFF
>TRBV7-9|.|15|.
CASTYEGELNEKLFF
>TRBV27|TRBD1|14|.
CASSLWQGADTQYF
>TRBV6-5|TRBD1|15|.
CASSYSTGAHTEAFF
>TRBV7-9|TRBD2|13|.
CASSPSGDNEQFF
>TRBV10-3|.|15|once
CAISVGGMGNQPQHF
>TRBV10-1|TRBD2|16|.
CASSRSSGRGTDTQYF
>TRBV24-1|.|15|.
CATSDTGRGQETQYF
>TRBV11-3|.|16|.
CASSLPMGGLGTEAFF
>TRBV28|.|15|.
CASSLSAGLSEKLFF
>TRBV27|.|14|.
CASSLYTGRDTQYF
>TRBV6-5|.|12|.
CASSYRRGEQYF
>TRBV19|.|14|.
CASNRELNTGELFF
>TRBV30|TRBD1|15|.
CAWSGTGRPNSPLHF
>TRBV27|.|14|.
CASSLTGYNQPQHF
>TRBV19|TRBD1|15|.
CASSVRTGGGHEAFF
>TRBV11-2|.|14|.
CASSGWEDQETQYF
>TRBV25-1|.|16|.
CASSDQPGRQKNGYTF
>TRBV20-1|TRBD2|14|.
CSASLGLALFEQFF
>TRBV15|.|13|.
CATSRDSNYGYTF
>TRBV6-5|TRBD1|15|.
CASRTGGRSYNEQFF
>TRBV2|TRBD1|15|.
CASSLTGANTGELFF
>TRBV5-1|TRBD2|16|.
CASSVTSGGPTDTQYF
>TRBV6-5|TRBD1|15|few
CASSYDRGWAGELFF
>TRBV6-5|.|10|.
CASGRGEQFF
>TRBV2|TRBD1|14|.
CASSSGTGDYGYTF
>TRBV19|.|13|.
CASARSLNTEAFF
>TRBV6-5|TRBD1|14|.
CASARTGFVDTQYF
>TRBV29-1|.|13|.
CSATIYSNYGYTF